The source of this TCR beta chain is a study of shared clonotypes between healthy human individuals. Study-wide points: Sequencing depth was expected to influence donor clonotype sharing.

The CDR3 extends over 17 amino acids. V lost 1 base, J lost 2 bases, and 15 bases lay in between. Germline V gene lookup returns CDR1 LGHNA and CDR2 YSLEER. Comment on this clone: Its specificity is not known.

Libraries were prepared by immunoSEQ multiplex PCR; TCRdb keeps only in-frame clonotypes and omits some of them. The table shows fewer than 2.5 million clones, with approximately 94% occurring only once. This TCR was sampled from a man between 18 and 29 years old in good health. Some clones in this sample may be carry-over from other donors' samples. The chain carries TRBV4-3 and TRBJ1-5, with no clear D. Sequencing was carried out using naive CD4+ T cells from PBMCs. Stated subset: CD45RA+ positively selected. For the CDR3, the DNA is TGCGCCAGCAGCCAAGCGTGGCAGAGCCATGGCAATCAGCCCCAGCATTTT. Protein sequence: CASSQAWQSHGNQPQHF.